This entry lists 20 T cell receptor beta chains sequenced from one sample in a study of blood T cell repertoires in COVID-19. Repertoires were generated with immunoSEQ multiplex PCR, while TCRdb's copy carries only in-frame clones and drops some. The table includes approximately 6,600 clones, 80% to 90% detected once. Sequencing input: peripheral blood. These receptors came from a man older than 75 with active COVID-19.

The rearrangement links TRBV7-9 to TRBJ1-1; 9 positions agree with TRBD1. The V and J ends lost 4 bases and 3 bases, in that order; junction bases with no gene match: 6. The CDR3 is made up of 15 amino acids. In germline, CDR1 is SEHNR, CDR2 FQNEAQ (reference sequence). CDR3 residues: CASSSRTGADTEAFF. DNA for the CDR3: TGTGCCAGCAGCTCTAGGACAGGGGCGGACACTGAAGCTTTCTTT.

The CDR3 sequence: CASSHMTAQSGSSYNEQFF. CDR3 nucleotides: TGTGCCAGCAGCCATATGACCGCTCAGTCGGGAAGCTCCTACAATGAGCAGTTCTTC. This chain links TRBV11-2 with TRBJ2-1, with D perhaps matching TRBD2 (5 bases). The V gene's germline CDR1 is SGHAT and CDR2 FQNNGV. Trimming took off 5 bases at V and 0 bases at J, with 23 bases between the two ends. The CDR3 totals 19 residues.

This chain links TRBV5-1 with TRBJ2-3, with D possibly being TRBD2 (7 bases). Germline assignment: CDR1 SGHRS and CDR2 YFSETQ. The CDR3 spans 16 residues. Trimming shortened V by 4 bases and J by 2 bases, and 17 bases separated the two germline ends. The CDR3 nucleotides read TGCGCCAGCAGCGGAGGACTAGTGGGGGCCACAGATACGCAGTATTTT. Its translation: CASSGGLVGATDTQYF.

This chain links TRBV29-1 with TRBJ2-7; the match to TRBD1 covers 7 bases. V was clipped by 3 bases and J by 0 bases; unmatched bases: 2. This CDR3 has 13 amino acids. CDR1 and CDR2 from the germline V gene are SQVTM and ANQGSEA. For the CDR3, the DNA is TGCAGCGTTGATCCAGGGGGCTCCTACGAGCAGTACTTC. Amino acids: CSVDPGGSYEQYF.

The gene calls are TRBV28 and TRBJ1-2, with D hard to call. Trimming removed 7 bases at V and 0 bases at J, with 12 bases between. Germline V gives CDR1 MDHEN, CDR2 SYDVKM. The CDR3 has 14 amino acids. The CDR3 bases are TGTGCCAGCAAAAACGGAGCTACTAACTATGGCTACACCTTC. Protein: CASKNGATNYGYTF.

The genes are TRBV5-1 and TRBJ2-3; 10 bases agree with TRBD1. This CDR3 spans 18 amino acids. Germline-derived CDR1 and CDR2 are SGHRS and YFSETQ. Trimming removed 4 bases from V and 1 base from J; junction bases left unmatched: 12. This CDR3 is CASSPNSGTGAGTDTQYF. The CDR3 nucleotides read TGCGCCAGCAGCCCGAATTCCGGGACAGGGGCAGGCACAGATACGCAGTATTTT.

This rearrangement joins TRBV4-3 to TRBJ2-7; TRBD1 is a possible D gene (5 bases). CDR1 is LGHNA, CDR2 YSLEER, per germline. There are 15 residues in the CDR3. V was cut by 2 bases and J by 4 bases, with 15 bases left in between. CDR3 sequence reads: CASSQTREGIYEQYF. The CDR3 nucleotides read TGCGCCAGCAGCCAAACCAGGGAAGGTATTTACGAGCAGTACTTC.

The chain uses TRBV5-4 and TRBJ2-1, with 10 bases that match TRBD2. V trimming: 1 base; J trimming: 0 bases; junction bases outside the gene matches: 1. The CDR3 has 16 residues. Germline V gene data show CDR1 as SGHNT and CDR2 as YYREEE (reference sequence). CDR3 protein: CASSLSGRASYNEQFF. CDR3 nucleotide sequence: TGTGCCAGCAGCTTGAGCGGGAGGGCCTCCTACAATGAGCAGTTCTTC.

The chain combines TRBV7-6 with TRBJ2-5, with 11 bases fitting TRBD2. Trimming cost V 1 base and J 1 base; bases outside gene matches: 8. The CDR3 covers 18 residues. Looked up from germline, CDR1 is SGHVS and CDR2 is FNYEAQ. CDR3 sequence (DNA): TGTGCCAGCAGCTTAGTAGCGGGAGGGCCCCGGGCCCAAGAGACCCAGTACTTC. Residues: CASSLVAGGPRAQETQYF.

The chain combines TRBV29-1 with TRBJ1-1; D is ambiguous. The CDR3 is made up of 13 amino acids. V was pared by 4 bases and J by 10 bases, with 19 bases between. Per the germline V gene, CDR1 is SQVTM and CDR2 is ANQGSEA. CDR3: CSVAWGLTEGAFF. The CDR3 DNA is TGCAGCGTTGCATGGGGTTTAACCGAGGGAGCTTTCTTT.

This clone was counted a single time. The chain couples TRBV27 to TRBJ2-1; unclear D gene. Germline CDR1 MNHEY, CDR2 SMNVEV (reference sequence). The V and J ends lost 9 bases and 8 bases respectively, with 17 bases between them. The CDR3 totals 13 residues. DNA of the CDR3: TGTGCCAGTCAAACCCCCTCGAGCTATGAGCAGTTCTTC. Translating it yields CASQTPSSYEQFF.

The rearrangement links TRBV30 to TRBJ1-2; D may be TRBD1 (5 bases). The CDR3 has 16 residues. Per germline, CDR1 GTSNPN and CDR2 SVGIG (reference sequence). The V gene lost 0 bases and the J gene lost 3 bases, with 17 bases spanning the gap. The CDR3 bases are TGTGCCTGGAGTGTAAAGTCGCGGGGGACGGACTATGGCTACACCTTC. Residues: CAWSVKSRGTDYGYTF.

The DNA of the CDR3 is TGCGCCAGCAGCTTGGCCAGCGCCACTGAAGCTTTCTTT. It encodes CASSLASATEAFF. V usage is TRBV5-1 and J usage is TRBJ1-1; D is undetermined. This CDR3 is built from 13 residues. The ends were cut back, 0 bases at V and 4 bases at J, with 7 bases in the middle. Germline V gene lookup returns CDR1 SGHRS and CDR2 YFSETQ.

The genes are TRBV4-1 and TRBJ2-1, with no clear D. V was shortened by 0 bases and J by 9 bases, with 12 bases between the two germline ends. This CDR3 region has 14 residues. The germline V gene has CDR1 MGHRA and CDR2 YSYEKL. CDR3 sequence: CASSQDPTPTEQFF. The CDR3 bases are TGCGCCAGCAGCCAAGATCCAACCCCTACTGAGCAGTTCTTC.

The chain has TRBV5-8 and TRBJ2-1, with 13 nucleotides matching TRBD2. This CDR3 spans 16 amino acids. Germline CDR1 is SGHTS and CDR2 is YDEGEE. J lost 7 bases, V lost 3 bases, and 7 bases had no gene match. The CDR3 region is CASSSGLAGVSNEQFF. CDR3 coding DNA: TGTGCCAGCAGCTCCGGACTAGCGGGAGTTTCGAATGAGCAGTTCTTC.

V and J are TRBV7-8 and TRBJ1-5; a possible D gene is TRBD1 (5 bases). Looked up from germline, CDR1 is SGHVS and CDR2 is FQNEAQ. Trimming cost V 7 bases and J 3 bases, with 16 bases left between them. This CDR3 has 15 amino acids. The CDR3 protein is CASTKSGPINQPQHF. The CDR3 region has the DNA TGTGCCAGCACAAAGTCAGGGCCTATCAATCAGCCCCAGCATTTT.

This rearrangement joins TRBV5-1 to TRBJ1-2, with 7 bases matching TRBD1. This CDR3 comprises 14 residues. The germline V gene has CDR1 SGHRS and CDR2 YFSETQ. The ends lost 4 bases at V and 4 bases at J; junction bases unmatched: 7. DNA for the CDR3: TGCGCCAGCAGCCCAATAGGGGACAGCTATGGCTACACCTTC. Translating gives CASSPIGDSYGYTF. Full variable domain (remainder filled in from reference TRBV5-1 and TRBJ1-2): KAGVTQTPRYLIKTRGQQVTLSCSPISGHRSVSWYQQTPGQGLQFLFEYFSETQRNKGNFPGRFSGRQFSNSRSEMNVSTLELGDSALYLCASSPIGDSYGYTFGSGTRLTVV.

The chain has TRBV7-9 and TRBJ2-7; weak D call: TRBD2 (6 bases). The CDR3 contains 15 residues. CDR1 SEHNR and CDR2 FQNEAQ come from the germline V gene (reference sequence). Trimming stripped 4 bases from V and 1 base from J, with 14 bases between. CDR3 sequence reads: CASSSSESISYEQYF. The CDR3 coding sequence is TGTGCCAGCAGCTCTAGCGAGAGCATTTCCTACGAGCAGTACTTC.

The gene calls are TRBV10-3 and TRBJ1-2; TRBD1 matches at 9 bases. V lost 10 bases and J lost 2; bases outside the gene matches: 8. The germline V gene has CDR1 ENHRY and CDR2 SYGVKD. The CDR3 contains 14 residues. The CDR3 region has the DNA TGTGCCACCCGACCCGGGACAGGGAACTATGGCTACACCTTC. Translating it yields CATRPGTGNYGYTF.

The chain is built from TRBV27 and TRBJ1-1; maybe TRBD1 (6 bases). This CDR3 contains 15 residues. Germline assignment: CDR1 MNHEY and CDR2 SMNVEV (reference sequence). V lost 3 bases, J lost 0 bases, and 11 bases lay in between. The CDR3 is CASSLVDRVNTEAFF. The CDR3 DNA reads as TGTGCCAGCAGTTTGGTGGACAGAGTGAACACTGAAGCTTTCTTT.